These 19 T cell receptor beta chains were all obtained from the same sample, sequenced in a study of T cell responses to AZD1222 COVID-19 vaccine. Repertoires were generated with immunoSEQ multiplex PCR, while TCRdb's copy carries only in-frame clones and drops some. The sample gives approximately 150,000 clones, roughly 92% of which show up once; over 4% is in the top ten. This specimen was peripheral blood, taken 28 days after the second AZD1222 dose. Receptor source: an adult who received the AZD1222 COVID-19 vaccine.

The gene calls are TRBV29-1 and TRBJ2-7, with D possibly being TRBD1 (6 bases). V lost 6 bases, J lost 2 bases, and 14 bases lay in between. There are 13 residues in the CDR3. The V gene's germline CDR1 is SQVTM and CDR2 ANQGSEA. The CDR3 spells CSVTQGSPYEQYF. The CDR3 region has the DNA TGCAGCGTCACACAGGGATCGCCCTACGAGCAGTACTTC.

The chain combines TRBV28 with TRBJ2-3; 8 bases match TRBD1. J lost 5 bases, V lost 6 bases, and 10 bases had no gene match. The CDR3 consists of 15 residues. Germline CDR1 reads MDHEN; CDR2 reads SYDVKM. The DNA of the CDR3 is TGTGCCAGCAGCAGACCAGGGGGCAATCTAGATACGCAGTATTTT. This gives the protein CASSRPGGNLDTQYF. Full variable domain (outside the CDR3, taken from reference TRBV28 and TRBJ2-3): DVKVTQSSRYLVKRTGEKVFLECVQDMDHENMFWYRQDPGLGLRLIYFSYDVKMKEKGDIPEGYSVSREKKERFSLILESASTNQTSMYLCASSRPGGNLDTQYFGPGTRLTVL.

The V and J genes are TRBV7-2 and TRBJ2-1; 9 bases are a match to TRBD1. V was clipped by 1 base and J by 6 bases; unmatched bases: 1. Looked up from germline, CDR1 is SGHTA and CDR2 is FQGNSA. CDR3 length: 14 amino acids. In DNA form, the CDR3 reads TGTGCCAGCAGCTTAGGGACAGGGGTCAATGAGCAGTTCTTC. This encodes CASSLGTGVNEQFF.

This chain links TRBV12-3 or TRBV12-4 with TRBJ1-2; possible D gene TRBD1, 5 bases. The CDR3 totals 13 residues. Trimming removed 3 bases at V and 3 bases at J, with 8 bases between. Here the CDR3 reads CASSFPGYYGYTF. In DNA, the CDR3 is TGTGCCAGCAGTTTCCCAGGGTACTATGGCTACACCTTC.

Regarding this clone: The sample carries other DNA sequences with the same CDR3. This chain's CDR3 is CASSLAGGSYEQYF. As DNA, the CDR3 is TGTGCCAGCAGCTTAGCGGGAGGCTCCTACGAGCAGTACTTC. The V and J genes are TRBV11-2 and TRBJ2-7; 7 nucleotides agree with TRBD2. The CDR3 runs to 14 residues. The J segment lost 0 bases and the V segment lost 1 base, leaving 0 bases of the junction unmatched. CDR1 and CDR2 (germline): SGHAT, FQNNGV. Based on the CDR3 plus reference TRBV11-2 and TRBJ2-7, the full variable domain is EAGVAQSPRYKIIEKRQSVAFWCNPISGHATLYWYQQILGQGPKLLIQFQNNGVVDDSQLPKDRFSAERLKGVDSTLKIQPAKLEDSAVYLCASSLAGGSYEQYFGPGTRLTVT.

The CDR3 loop is CASRNPLANYGYTF. The CDR3 DNA is TGCGCCAGCAGAAACCCCTTAGCTAACTATGGCTACACCTTC. This chain uses TRBV4-1 with TRBJ1-2; D uncertain. The CDR3 length is 14 residues. The V end was cut by 6 bases, the J end by 0 bases, with 11 bases between. The germline V gene has CDR1 MGHRA and CDR2 YSYEKL.

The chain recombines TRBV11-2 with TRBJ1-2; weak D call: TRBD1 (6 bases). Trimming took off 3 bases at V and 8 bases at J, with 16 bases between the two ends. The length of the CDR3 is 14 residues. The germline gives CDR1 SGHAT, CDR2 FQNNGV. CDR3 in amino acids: CASSLVGAFGGYTF. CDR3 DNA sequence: TGTGCCAGCAGCTTGGTGGGGGCCTTTGGCGGCTACACCTTC.

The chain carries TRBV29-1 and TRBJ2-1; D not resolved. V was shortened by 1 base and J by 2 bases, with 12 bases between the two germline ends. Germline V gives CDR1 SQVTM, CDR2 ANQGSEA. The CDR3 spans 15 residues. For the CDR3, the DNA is TGCAGCGTTGAAGTCCCTGCGTTCGCCTACAATGAGCAGTTCTTC. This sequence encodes CSVEVPAFAYNEQFF.

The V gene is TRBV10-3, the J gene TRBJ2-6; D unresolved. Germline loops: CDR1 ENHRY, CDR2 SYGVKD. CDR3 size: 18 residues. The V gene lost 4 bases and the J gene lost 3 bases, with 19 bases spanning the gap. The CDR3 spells CAISGKDLPRSGANVLTF. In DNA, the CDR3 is TGTGCCATCAGTGGAAAAGACCTCCCCCGGAGTGGGGCCAACGTCCTGACTTTC.

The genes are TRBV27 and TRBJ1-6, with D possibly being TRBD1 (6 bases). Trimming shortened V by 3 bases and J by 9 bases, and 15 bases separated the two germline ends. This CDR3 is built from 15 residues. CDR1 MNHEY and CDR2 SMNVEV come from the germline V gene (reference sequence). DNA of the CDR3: TGTGCCAGCAGTTTGAGCAGGGGCCCTACTTCACCCCTCCACTTT. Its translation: CASSLSRGPTSPLHF.

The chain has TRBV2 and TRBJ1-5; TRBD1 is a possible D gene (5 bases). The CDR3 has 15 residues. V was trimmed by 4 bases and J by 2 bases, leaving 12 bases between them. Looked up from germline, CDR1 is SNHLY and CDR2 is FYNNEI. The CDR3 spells CASSAGGNRNQPQHF. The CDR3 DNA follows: TGTGCCAGCAGTGCCGGGGGAAATCGCAATCAGCCCCAGCATTTT.

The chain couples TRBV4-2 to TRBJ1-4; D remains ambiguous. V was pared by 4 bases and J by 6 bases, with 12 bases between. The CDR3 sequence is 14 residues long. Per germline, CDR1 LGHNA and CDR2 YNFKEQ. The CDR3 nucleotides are TGTGCCAGCAGCCCAGCCTACGGTGATGAAAAACTGTTTTTT. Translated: CASSPAYGDEKLFF.

CDR3 nucleotide sequence: TGTGCCAGCACGAGGCTAGCGAAAGACTCGAACACCGGGGAGCTGTTTTTT. Its translation is CASTRLAKDSNTGELFF. The chain employs TRBV27 and TRBJ2-2; possible D gene TRBD2, 6 bases. V was shortened by 7 bases and J by 0 bases, with 18 bases between the two germline ends. The CDR3 has 17 amino acids. Germline CDR1 MNHEY, CDR2 SMNVEV (reference sequence).

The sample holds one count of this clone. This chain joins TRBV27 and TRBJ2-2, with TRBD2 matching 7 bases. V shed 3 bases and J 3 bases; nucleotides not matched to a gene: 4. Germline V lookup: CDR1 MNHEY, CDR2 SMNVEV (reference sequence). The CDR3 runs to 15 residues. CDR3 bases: TGTGCCAGCAGTTTGGGAGGGGTGGACACCGGGGAGCTGTTTTTT. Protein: CASSLGGVDTGELFF.

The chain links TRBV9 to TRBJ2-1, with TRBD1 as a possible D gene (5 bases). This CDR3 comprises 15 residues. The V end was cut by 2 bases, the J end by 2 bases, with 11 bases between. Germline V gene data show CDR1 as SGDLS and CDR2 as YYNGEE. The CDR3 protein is CASSVSGRPYNEQFF. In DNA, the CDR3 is TGTGCCAGCAGCGTGTCAGGGCGGCCCTACAATGAGCAGTTCTTC.

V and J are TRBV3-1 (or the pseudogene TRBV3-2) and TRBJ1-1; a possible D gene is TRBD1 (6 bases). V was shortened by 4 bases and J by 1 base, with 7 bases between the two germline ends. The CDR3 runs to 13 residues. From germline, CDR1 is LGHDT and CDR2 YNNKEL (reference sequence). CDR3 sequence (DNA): TGTGCCAGCAGCCTGACAGGGAACACTGAAGCTTTCTTT. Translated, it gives CASSLTGNTEAFF.

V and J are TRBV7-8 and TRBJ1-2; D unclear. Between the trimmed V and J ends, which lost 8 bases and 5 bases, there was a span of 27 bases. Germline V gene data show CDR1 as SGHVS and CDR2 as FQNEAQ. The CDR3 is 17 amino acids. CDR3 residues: CASSAERLSGSFYGYTF. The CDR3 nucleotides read TGTGCCAGCTCGGCTGAAAGACTGTCTGGTTCCTTTTATGGCTACACCTTC.

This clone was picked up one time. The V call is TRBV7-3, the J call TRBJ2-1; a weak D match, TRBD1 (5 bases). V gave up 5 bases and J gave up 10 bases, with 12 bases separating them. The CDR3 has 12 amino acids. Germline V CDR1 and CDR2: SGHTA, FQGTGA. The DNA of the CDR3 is TGTGCCAGCAGCATAAGACCAGGGGAGCAGTTCTTC. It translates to CASSIRPGEQFF. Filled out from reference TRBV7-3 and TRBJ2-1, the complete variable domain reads GAGVSQTPSNKVTEKGKYVELRCDPISGHTALYWYRQSLGQGPEFLIYFQGTGAADDSGLPNDRFFAVRPEGSVSTLKIQRTERGDSAVYLCASSIRPGEQFFGPGTRLTVL.

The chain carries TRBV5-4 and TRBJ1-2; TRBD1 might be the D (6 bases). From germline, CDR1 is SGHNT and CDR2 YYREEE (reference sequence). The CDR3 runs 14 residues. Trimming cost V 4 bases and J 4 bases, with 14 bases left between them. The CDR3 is CASSVRGGTYGYTF. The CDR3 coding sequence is TGTGCCAGCAGCGTCAGGGGTGGCACCTATGGCTACACCTTC. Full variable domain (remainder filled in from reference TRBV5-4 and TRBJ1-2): ETGVTQSPTHLIKTRGQQVTLRCSSQSGHNTVSWYQQALGQGPQFIFQYYREEENGRGNFPPRFSGLQFPNYSSELNVNALELDDSALYLCASSVRGGTYGYTFGSGTRLTVV.